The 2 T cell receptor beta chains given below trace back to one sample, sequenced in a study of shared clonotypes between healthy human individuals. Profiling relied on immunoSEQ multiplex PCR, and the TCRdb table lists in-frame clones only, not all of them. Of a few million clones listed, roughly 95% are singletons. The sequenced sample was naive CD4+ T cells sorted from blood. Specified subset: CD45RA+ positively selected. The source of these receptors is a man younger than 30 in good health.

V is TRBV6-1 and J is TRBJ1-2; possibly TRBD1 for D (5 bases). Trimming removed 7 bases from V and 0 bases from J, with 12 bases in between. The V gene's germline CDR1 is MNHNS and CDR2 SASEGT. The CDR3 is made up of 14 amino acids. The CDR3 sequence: CASIRTRANYGYTF. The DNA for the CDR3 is TGTGCCAGCATTAGGACACGGGCTAACTATGGCTACACCTTC.

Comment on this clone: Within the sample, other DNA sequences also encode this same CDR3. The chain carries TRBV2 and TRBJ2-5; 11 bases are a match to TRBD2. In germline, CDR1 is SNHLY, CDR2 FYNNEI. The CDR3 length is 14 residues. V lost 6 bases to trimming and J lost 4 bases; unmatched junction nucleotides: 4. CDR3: CASRLAGGGETQYF. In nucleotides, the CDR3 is TGTGCCAGCAGGCTAGCGGGGGGAGGAGAGACCCAGTACTTC.